A single sample gave rise to the 23 T cell receptor beta chains below, sequenced in a study of blood T cell repertoires in COVID-19. Clones were read by immunoSEQ multiplex PCR, and TCRdb kept only the in-frame ones, dropping some. The table has fewer than 250,000 clones, roughly nine tenths seen once. The sequenced sample was peripheral blood. The source of these receptors is a man aged 25-45 years with acute or convalescent COVID-19.

The rearrangement uses TRBV18 and TRBJ1-2; D is undetermined. CDR1 KGHSH and CDR2 LQKENI come from the germline V gene. This CDR3 is built from 13 residues. V lost 3 bases to trimming and J lost 0 bases, with 5 bases between them. The CDR3 sequence is CASSPPSNYGYTF. Here the CDR3 DNA reads TGTGCCAGCTCACCTCCCTCTAACTATGGCTACACCTTC.

V and J are TRBV24-1 and TRBJ1-1; 12 bases match TRBD1. The germline CDR1 and CDR2 sequences are KGHDR and SFDVKD. The CDR3 totals 15 residues. The trim removed 4 bases at V and 11 bases at J, leaving 10 bases unmatched. Here the CDR3 reads CATSDWDRGHRLAFF. DNA of the CDR3: TGTGCCACCAGTGACTGGGACAGGGGGCATCGTTTGGCTTTCTTT.

The V call is TRBV3-1 (or the pseudogene TRBV3-2), the J call TRBJ2-5; 11 bases match TRBD2. This CDR3 is 16 amino acids long. Germline CDR1 and CDR2: LGHDT and YNNKEL (reference sequence). Trimming took 4 bases from V and 1 from J; bases not matched to a gene: 5. For the CDR3, the DNA is TGTGCCAGCAGCCTGACTAGCGGGGCCTCCCAAGAGACCCAGTACTTC. It encodes CASSLTSGASQETQYF.

The chain combines TRBV5-1 with TRBJ2-2; TRBD1 matches at 10 bases. From germline, CDR1 is SGHRS and CDR2 YFSETQ. The CDR3 contains 16 residues. V dropped 2 bases and J dropped 5; count of bases not matched to a gene: 6. In DNA, the CDR3 is TGCGCCAGCAGCTTAACCGGGACAGGGGTAACCGGGGAGCTGTTTTTT. Translation: CASSLTGTGVTGELFF.

The rearrangement uses TRBV20-1 and TRBJ2-1, with unresolved D. Germline V gene lookup returns CDR1 DFQATT and CDR2 SNEGSKA (reference sequence). The CDR3 is 11 amino acids. The V gene lost 6 bases and the J gene lost 3 bases, with 6 bases spanning the gap. The CDR3 is CSANFYNEQFF. In nucleotides, the CDR3 is TGCAGTGCAAACTTCTACAATGAGCAGTTCTTC.

The CDR3 region is CASSRATGGSYNEQFF. Written as DNA, the CDR3 is TGTGCCAGCAGCCGAGCCACCGGGGGCTCCTACAATGAGCAGTTCTTC. V and J are TRBV4-2 and TRBJ2-1, with D possibly being TRBD2 (6 bases). The length of the CDR3 is 16 residues. Trimming stripped 4 bases from V and 0 bases from J, with 13 bases between. From germline, CDR1 is LGHNA and CDR2 YNFKEQ.

The CDR3 region is CASSPKVWTGGYTGELFF. Here the CDR3 DNA reads TGTGCCAGTAGCCCTAAGGTATGGACAGGGGGCTACACCGGGGAGCTGTTTTTT. V is TRBV19 and J is TRBJ2-2; 11 nucleotides agree with TRBD1. J lost 3 bases, V lost 6 bases, and 12 bases had no gene match. This CDR3 is 18 amino acids long. CDR1 is LNHDA, CDR2 SQIVND, per germline (reference sequence).

The chain links TRBV30 to TRBJ2-5, with TRBD1 as a possible D gene (6 bases). Germline V gene sequence: CDR1 GTSNPN, CDR2 SVGIG (reference sequence). The CDR3 loop spans 13 amino acids. The CDR3 region is CALTDRKQETQYF. Written as DNA, the CDR3 is TGTGCTCTGACAGACAGGAAACAAGAGACCCAGTACTTC.

The gene calls are TRBV24-1 and TRBJ2-3; D might be TRBD2 (6 bases). The V and J ends lost 3 bases and 0 bases respectively, with 6 bases between them. The CDR3 has 14 residues. Germline-derived CDR1 and CDR2 are KGHDR and SFDVKD. CDR3 amino acids: CATSDSGSTDTQYF. The CDR3 coding sequence is TGTGCCACCAGTGATAGCGGGAGCACAGATACGCAGTATTTT.

V is TRBV28 and J is TRBJ2-3, with 8 bases aligning to TRBD1. Germline lookup yields CDR1 MDHEN and CDR2 SYDVKM. J was trimmed by 6 bases and V by 3 bases; bases with no gene match: 20. The CDR3 covers 19 residues. The CDR3 coding sequence is TGTGCCAGCAGTTTCCCCGCCACTCCGGGACAGGCGAAACCCGATACGCAGTATTTT. Translated, it gives CASSFPATPGQAKPDTQYF.

The chain links TRBV5-1 to TRBJ1-4, with TRBD1 identical over 8 bases. The V gene end was trimmed by 0 bases and the J gene end by 7 bases; junction bases not matched to a gene: 5. Per germline, CDR1 SGHRS and CDR2 YFSETQ. This CDR3 contains 15 residues. CDR3 DNA sequence: TGCGCCAGCAGCTTGGCCGGGACAGGAGTTGAAAAACTGTTTTTT. Translated: CASSLAGTGVEKLFF.

This chain links TRBV19 with TRBJ1-3; D perhaps matches TRBD1 (5 bases). V lost 3 bases, J lost 4 bases, and 7 bases lay in between. Germline lookup yields CDR1 LNHDA and CDR2 SQIVND (reference sequence). This CDR3 is 13 amino acids long. The CDR3 protein is CASSIYRGNTIYF. For the CDR3, the DNA is TGTGCCAGTAGTATTTACAGGGGAAACACCATATATTTT.

This rearrangement joins TRBV28 to TRBJ1-1; 10 bases agree with TRBD1. Germline V gene lookup returns CDR1 MDHEN and CDR2 SYDVKM. The length of the CDR3 is 17 residues. The ends lost 1 base at V and 5 bases at J; junction bases unmatched: 10. CDR3 sequence: CASSLFAGTGAGTEAFF. For the CDR3, the DNA is TGTGCCAGCAGTTTATTCGCCGGGACAGGGGCTGGGACTGAAGCTTTCTTT.

V and J are TRBV9 and TRBJ1-3; 8 bases are shared with TRBD1. The CDR3 extends over 19 amino acids. V gave up 0 bases and J gave up 0 bases; unmatched junction bases: 11. Germline-derived CDR1 and CDR2 are SGDLS and YYNGEE. The CDR3: CASSVDGRGHQISGNTIYF. The CDR3, as DNA: TGTGCCAGCAGCGTAGATGGCAGGGGGCACCAGATCTCTGGAAACACCATATATTTT.

V usage is TRBV3-1 (or the pseudogene TRBV3-2) and J usage is TRBJ2-2; tentative D call: TRBD2 (6 bases). Germline lookup yields CDR1 LGHDT and CDR2 YNNKEL (reference sequence). This CDR3 has 16 residues. V lost 1 base to trimming and J lost 3 bases, with 12 bases between them. The CDR3, as DNA: TGTGCCAGCAGCCAAGGAGGAGGGCACGACACCGGGGAGCTGTTTTTT. As protein: CASSQGGGHDTGELFF.

The chain employs TRBV5-4 and TRBJ2-1, with 9 bases matching TRBD1. The germline gives CDR1 SGHNT, CDR2 YYREEE (reference sequence). Losses at the gene ends were 5 bases for V and 6 bases for J; bases not matched to a gene: 6. CDR3 size: 14 residues. The CDR3 reads CASRRDRVGNEQFF. CDR3 nucleotides: TGTGCCAGCAGACGGGACAGGGTTGGCAATGAGCAGTTCTTC. The variable domain in full, with the rest retrieved from reference TRBV5-4 and TRBJ2-1, is ETGVTQSPTHLIKTRGQQVTLRCSSQSGHNTVSWYQQALGQGPQFIFQYYREEENGRGNFPPRFSGLQFPNYSSELNVNALELDDSALYLCASRRDRVGNEQFFGPGTRLTVL.

V gene TRBV6-1 combines with J gene TRBJ2-5; weak D call: TRBD2 (6 bases). Germline CDR1 is MNHNS and CDR2 is SASEGT. V dropped 2 bases and J dropped 3 bases, with 10 bases sitting between them. This CDR3 comprises 14 residues. The CDR3 DNA sequence: TGTGCCAGCAGTGAACCGGGACTCAAAGAGACCCAGTACTTC. Encoded protein: CASSEPGLKETQYF.

The V call is TRBV27, the J call TRBJ1-2; tentatively, D is TRBD1 (5 bases). CDR3 size: 16 residues. Between the trimmed V and J ends, which lost 8 bases and 0 bases, there was a span of 19 bases. CDR1 MNHEY and CDR2 SMNVEV come from the germline V gene (reference sequence). CDR3 DNA: TGTGCCAGCTGTCGCCTGGGGGGAAGAACTAACTATGGCTACACCTTC. Translation: CASCRLGGRTNYGYTF.

The genes are TRBV19 and TRBJ2-2; TRBD2 agrees at 10 bases. Germline V gives CDR1 LNHDA, CDR2 SQIVND (reference sequence). V was clipped by 7 bases and J by 3 bases; unmatched bases: 5. The CDR3 has 15 residues. This CDR3 reads CASTDGLADTGELFF. The CDR3 DNA is TGTGCCAGTACCGATGGACTAGCGGACACCGGGGAGCTGTTTTTT.

The chain joins TRBV28 to TRBJ1-2, with D perhaps TRBD1 (6 bases). V was cut by 2 bases and J by 7 bases, with 14 bases left in between. Germline V gene lookup returns CDR1 MDHEN and CDR2 SYDVKM. The CDR3 totals 14 residues. The CDR3 DNA reads TGTGCCAGCAGTTTACGAGGGCGGGGGGCTGGCTACACCTTC. Translated, it gives CASSLRGRGAGYTF.

This clone came up a few times. This chain links TRBV11-2 with TRBJ2-1, with TRBD1 as a possible D gene (6 bases). This CDR3 spans 15 amino acids. The V and J ends lost 4 bases and 4 bases respectively, with 14 bases between them. Per the germline V gene, CDR1 is SGHAT and CDR2 is FQNNGV. CDR3: CASSSDWTEYNEQFF. CDR3 sequence (DNA): TGTGCCAGCAGCTCGGATTGGACAGAATACAATGAGCAGTTCTTC.

The rearrangement links TRBV5-6 to TRBJ2-7; weak D call: TRBD1 (6 bases). Trimming shortened V by 4 bases and J by 0 bases, and 14 bases separated the two germline ends. Germline CDR1 and CDR2: SGHDT and YYEEEE. The CDR3 totals 15 residues. The CDR3, as DNA: TGTGCCAGCAGCCAGCTCGGACAGAGCTCCTACGAGCAGTACTTC. Translated: CASSQLGQSSYEQYF.

The chain carries TRBV2 and TRBJ1-1; 9 positions agree with TRBD1. The V gene end was trimmed by 6 bases and the J gene end by 3 bases; junction bases not matched to a gene: 8. The CDR3 extends over 15 amino acids. CDR1 and CDR2 (germline): SNHLY, FYNNEI. In DNA form, the CDR3 reads TGTGCCAGCAGAGAAAGACAGGGGGGCGACACTGAAGCTTTCTTT. Residues: CASRERQGGDTEAFF.